Listed below are T cell receptor beta chains from one sample, sequenced in a study of blood T cells in healthy people across ages. MiXCR was run by TCRdb on the 5' RACE reads, yielding one entry per CDR3 protein. The table has roughly 900,000 distinct CDR3 sequences, around 49% seen once. The sample taken for sequencing was blood. These receptors were obtained from a man aged 25-45 years in good health. The CDR3 runs from the conserved cysteine through the conserved F or W. The D gene is left open where the match is weak. Rows give clone size only sometimes, using once, few, many, or a class for an expanded clone.

d_call: TRBD2
j_call: TRBJ2-3
v_call: TRBV3-1
clone_size: NA
cdr3_nt: TGTGCCAGCAGCCCAGGGACTAGCGGGTGGATAGATACGCAGTATTTT
cdr3_aa: CASSPGTSGWIDTQYF

d_call: TRBD2
j_call: TRBJ2-3
v_call: TRBV24-1
clone_size: NA
cdr3_nt: TGTGCCACCAGTGATTTTCGGGGGGGCCTAAATACGCAGTATTTT
cdr3_aa: CATSDFRGGLNTQYF

d_call: NA
j_call: TRBJ2-7
v_call: TRBV7-2
clone_size: once
cdr3_nt: TGTGCCAGCACAAGGGCGGGGTCCTACGAGCAGTACTTC
cdr3_aa: CASTRAGSYEQYF

d_call: TRBD2
j_call: TRBJ2-1
v_call: TRBV7-2
clone_size: NA
cdr3_nt: TGTGCCAGCAGCTTAGTTGCGGGGGGGGCCCCAAATGAGCAGTTCTTC
cdr3_aa: CASSLVAGGAPNEQFF

d_call: NA
j_call: TRBJ2-1
v_call: TRBV5-4
clone_size: NA
cdr3_nt: TGTGCCAGCAGCTTGGTGGAAGCGGGCTCCTACAATGAGCAGTTCTTC
cdr3_aa: CASSLVEAGSYNEQFF

d_call: TRBD2
j_call: TRBJ2-3
v_call: TRBV4-2
clone_size: few
cdr3_nt: TGTGCCAGCAGCCAAGAAGAAGGAGGACTAGCGGCCTCAGATACGCAGTATTTT
cdr3_aa: CASSQEEGGLAASDTQYF

d_call: NA
j_call: TRBJ2-5
v_call: TRBV5-1
clone_size: few
cdr3_nt: TGCGCCAGCAGCTTGGCCGGCGCGGTCCGAGAGACCCAGTACTTC
cdr3_aa: CASSLAGAVRETQYF

d_call: TRBD1
j_call: TRBJ2-3
v_call: TRBV14
clone_size: many
cdr3_nt: TGTGCCAGCAGCCAGGACAGGGTCACAGATACGCAGTATTTT
cdr3_aa: CASSQDRVTDTQYF

d_call: TRBD1
j_call: TRBJ2-7
v_call: TRBV20-1
clone_size: NA
cdr3_nt: TGCAGTGCTAGAGTGACTGCCGGACAGGGTGTAGGGCCCTACGAGCAGTACTTC
cdr3_aa: CSARVTAGQGVGPYEQYF

d_call: TRBD1
j_call: TRBJ2-7
v_call: TRBV27
clone_size: NA
cdr3_nt: TGTGCCAGCAGTTCCACCGACAGGGGATATAGTTACTACGAGCAGTACTTC
cdr3_aa: CASSSTDRGYSYYEQYF

d_call: NA
j_call: TRBJ2-7
v_call: TRBV4-1
clone_size: many
cdr3_nt: TGCGCCAGCAGCCAAGGGGGAAGCTCCTCCTACGAGCAGTACTTC
cdr3_aa: CASSQGGSSSYEQYF

d_call: NA
j_call: TRBJ2-7
v_call: TRBV7-6
clone_size: NA
cdr3_nt: TGTGCCAGCAGCTTTGACGACGAGCAGTACTTC
cdr3_aa: CASSFDDEQYF

d_call: NA
j_call: TRBJ2-3
v_call: TRBV21-1
clone_size: NA
cdr3_nt: TGTGCCAGCAGCAAAGTTCAAAGGACTATCCGAGATACGCAGTATTTT
cdr3_aa: CASSKVQRTIRDTQYF

d_call: TRBD2
j_call: TRBJ2-7
v_call: TRBV10-3
clone_size: few
cdr3_nt: TGTGCCATCAGTGAGTCATTAGCGGGGGCTTCCTACGAGCAGTACTTC
cdr3_aa: CAISESLAGASYEQYF

d_call: TRBD1
j_call: TRBJ1-1
v_call: TRBV29-1
clone_size: few
cdr3_nt: TGCAGTGGACAGGACGGGACTGAAGCTTTCTTT
cdr3_aa: CSGQDGTEAFF

d_call: TRBD1
j_call: TRBJ1-2
v_call: TRBV11-3
clone_size: once
cdr3_nt: TGTGCCAGCAACCCAGGGACAGCGCTTCTTTTTAACTATGGCTACACCTTC
cdr3_aa: CASNPGTALLFNYGYTF

d_call: TRBD1
j_call: TRBJ1-4
v_call: TRBV5-1
clone_size: few
cdr3_nt: TGCGCCAGCAACCACAGGGGGCTGGATGAAAAACTGTTTTTT
cdr3_aa: CASNHRGLDEKLFF

d_call: TRBD1
j_call: TRBJ1-2
v_call: TRBV4-2
clone_size: many
cdr3_nt: TGTGCCAGCAGCCTCGGTCCGGGACAGGGTCCCTATGGCTACACCTTC
cdr3_aa: CASSLGPGQGPYGYTF

d_call: NA
j_call: TRBJ1-2
v_call: TRBV6-5
clone_size: few
cdr3_nt: TGTGCCAGCAGTTACCCCGGGGGGGGCGACTATGGCTACACCTTC
cdr3_aa: CASSYPGGGDYGYTF

d_call: NA
j_call: TRBJ1-1
v_call: TRBV4-3
clone_size: NA
cdr3_nt: TGCGCCAGCAGCCAAGTCAGCTTCGGGACTGAAGCTTTCTTT
cdr3_aa: CASSQVSFGTEAFF

d_call: TRBD1
j_call: TRBJ2-7
v_call: TRBV7-9
clone_size: NA
cdr3_nt: TGTGCCAGCAGCCGGACAGGGGGCAAGGAGCAGTACTTC
cdr3_aa: CASSRTGGKEQYF

d_call: TRBD1
j_call: TRBJ2-7
v_call: TRBV4-1
clone_size: NA
cdr3_nt: TGCGCCAGCAGCCAAGGCGTACAGGGGGGTGCCGAGCAGTACTTC
cdr3_aa: CASSQGVQGGAEQYF

d_call: NA
j_call: TRBJ2-3
v_call: TRBV7-2
clone_size: once
cdr3_nt: TGTGCCAGCAGCTTAGGGCTTCTATTCACAGATACGCAGTATTTT
cdr3_aa: CASSLGLLFTDTQYF

d_call: NA
j_call: TRBJ2-7
v_call: TRBV6-1
clone_size: NA
cdr3_nt: TGTGCCAGCAGACCTCAGACCGGGACGCTAGCCTACGAGCAGTACTTC
cdr3_aa: CASRPQTGTLAYEQYF

d_call: TRBD1
j_call: TRBJ2-3
v_call: TRBV27
clone_size: NA
cdr3_nt: TGTGCAACCGGGACAGGGGCGTATACGCAGTATTTT
cdr3_aa: CATGTGAYTQYF

d_call: NA
j_call: TRBJ1-1
v_call: TRBV6-2/TRBV6-3
clone_size: NA
cdr3_nt: TGTGCCAGCAGTTACGGCGAGGACACTGAAGCTTTCTTT
cdr3_aa: CASSYGEDTEAFF

d_call: TRBD2
j_call: TRBJ2-1
v_call: TRBV20-1
clone_size: NA
cdr3_nt: TGCAGTGCTAGAGAACTAGCGGGTCATGGGCAGTTCTTC
cdr3_aa: CSARELAGHGQFF

d_call: NA
j_call: TRBJ2-3
v_call: TRBV10-3
clone_size: many
cdr3_nt: TGTGCCATCAGTGATCCCAGCACAGATACGCAGTATTTT
cdr3_aa: CAISDPSTDTQYF

d_call: NA
j_call: TRBJ1-2
v_call: TRBV9
clone_size: few
cdr3_nt: TGTGCCAGCAGCGTAGAGACGCGCTTTAATGGCTACACCTTC
cdr3_aa: CASSVETRFNGYTF

d_call: TRBD1
j_call: TRBJ2-3
v_call: TRBV28
clone_size: NA
cdr3_nt: TGTGCCAGCACCGCCGACAGGGGCCCCACAGATACGCAGTATTTT
cdr3_aa: CASTADRGPTDTQYF

d_call: NA
j_call: TRBJ2-7
v_call: TRBV15
clone_size: many
cdr3_nt: TGTGCCACCAGCAGAGACAGGGTCTCCTACGAGCAGTACTTC
cdr3_aa: CATSRDRVSYEQYF

d_call: TRBD1
j_call: TRBJ1-2
v_call: TRBV6-2/TRBV6-3
clone_size: NA
cdr3_nt: TGTGCCAGCAGTTACTCGCCCACAGGGGCCTATGGCTACACCTTC
cdr3_aa: CASSYSPTGAYGYTF

d_call: NA
j_call: TRBJ1-2
v_call: TRBV29-1
clone_size: NA
cdr3_nt: TGCAGCGCCCTGGGTATTAACTATGGCTACACCTTC
cdr3_aa: CSALGINYGYTF

d_call: NA
j_call: TRBJ2-5
v_call: TRBV10-3
clone_size: NA
cdr3_nt: TGTGCCATCAGGACCGACTTCACCCAGTACTTC
cdr3_aa: CAIRTDFTQYF

d_call: NA
j_call: TRBJ1-6
v_call: TRBV6-6
clone_size: NA
cdr3_nt: TGTGCCAGCGGCGGACCGGGCAGTGGCCTCCACTTT
cdr3_aa: CASGGPGSGLHF

d_call: NA
j_call: TRBJ2-1
v_call: TRBV10-3
clone_size: NA
cdr3_nt: TGTGCCATCAGGGAGGGGATAGCGAGTGGAGGCAATGAGCAGTTCTTC
cdr3_aa: CAIREGIASGGNEQFF

d_call: NA
j_call: TRBJ2-7
v_call: TRBV29-1
clone_size: NA
cdr3_nt: TGCAGCGCCACTCGTGGTTACGAGCAGTACTTC
cdr3_aa: CSATRGYEQYF

d_call: NA
j_call: TRBJ2-6
v_call: TRBV6-1
clone_size: NA
cdr3_nt: TGTGCCAGCACATTACGCCCCGGACAGCCCTCTGGGGCCAACGTCCTGACTTTC
cdr3_aa: CASTLRPGQPSGANVLTF

d_call: NA
j_call: TRBJ1-2
v_call: TRBV7-2
clone_size: few
cdr3_nt: TGTGCCAGCTCCGTAGCCGGTAGGGGACCTAACGATGGCTACACCTTC
cdr3_aa: CASSVAGRGPNDGYTF

d_call: NA
j_call: TRBJ1-2
v_call: TRBV7-2
clone_size: NA
cdr3_nt: TGTGCCAGCGGTCGACCCAGGGCTAACTATGGCTACACCTTC
cdr3_aa: CASGRPRANYGYTF

d_call: NA
j_call: TRBJ1-1
v_call: TRBV28
clone_size: NA
cdr3_nt: TGTGCCAGCAGTCGCCTGGGAGTGGGGACTGAAGCTTTCTTT
cdr3_aa: CASSRLGVGTEAFF

d_call: NA
j_call: TRBJ2-7
v_call: TRBV29-1
clone_size: few
cdr3_nt: TGCAGCGTTGAAATGGGGGATCCGACCTACGAGCAGTACTTC
cdr3_aa: CSVEMGDPTYEQYF

d_call: NA
j_call: TRBJ2-3
v_call: TRBV7-9
clone_size: NA
cdr3_nt: TGTGCCAGCAGCTTAAGTGGCGAGGGGCCATCCAACACAGATACGCAGTATTTT
cdr3_aa: CASSLSGEGPSNTDTQYF

d_call: TRBD1
j_call: TRBJ1-1
v_call: TRBV5-5
clone_size: NA
cdr3_nt: TGTGCCAGCAGCTGGGGGACAGTCGAAGCTTTCTTT
cdr3_aa: CASSWGTVEAFF

d_call: NA
j_call: TRBJ2-7
v_call: TRBV4-2
clone_size: NA
cdr3_nt: TGTGCCAGCAGCCAAGAGCTGCTTTCGTACGAGCAGTACTTC
cdr3_aa: CASSQELLSYEQYF

d_call: NA
j_call: TRBJ1-1
v_call: TRBV6-6
clone_size: NA
cdr3_nt: TGTGCCAGCAGTTTCGAGGGGGGAAACACTGAAGCTTTCTTT
cdr3_aa: CASSFEGGNTEAFF

d_call: TRBD1
j_call: TRBJ2-2
v_call: TRBV2
clone_size: NA
cdr3_nt: TGTGCCAGCAGAGCCGGGACAGGGACCGGGGAGCTGTTTTTT
cdr3_aa: CASRAGTGTGELFF

d_call: NA
j_call: TRBJ2-1
v_call: TRBV9
clone_size: NA
cdr3_nt: TGTGCCAGCAGCCGTGAGAATGAGCAGTTCTTC
cdr3_aa: CASSRENEQFF